This passage covers 13 T cell receptor beta chains from one sample sequenced in a study of cytomegalovirus exposure and HLA in healthy donors. A multiplex PCR was run with 60 Vbeta primers and 13 Jbeta primers. Measured with immunoSEQ multiplex PCR; TCRdb has only the in-frame clones, and not every one. The sample has 120,000 or so clones; about 66% are singletons. Sequenced: PBMCs. The receptors were gathered from a man aged 25 to 40 in good health and CMV-seropositive.

The genes are TRBV5-4 and TRBJ2-7; possible D gene TRBD1, 6 bases. The germline CDR1 and CDR2 sequences are SGHNT and YYREEE (reference sequence). The V gene lost 2 bases and the J gene lost 1 base, with 10 bases spanning the gap. This CDR3 is built from 14 residues. The CDR3 bases are TGTGCCAGCAGCTTAGATACAGGGTCCTACGAGCAGTACTTC. It specifies CASSLDTGSYEQYF.

The V call is TRBV2, the J call TRBJ2-6; TRBD1 might be the D (5 bases). This CDR3 is built from 17 residues. V was cut by 8 bases and J by 2 bases, with 19 bases left in between. Germline CDR1 reads SNHLY; CDR2 reads FYNNEI. For the CDR3, the DNA is TGTGCCAGCGATGGGGCAGGCCCAGCCCCTGGGGCCAACGTCCTGACTTTC. This translates into CASDGAGPAPGANVLTF. Full variable domain (remainder filled in from reference TRBV2 and TRBJ2-6): EPEVTQTPSHQVTQMGQEVILRCVPISNHLYFYWYRQILGQKVEFLVSFYNNEISEKSEIFDDQFSVERPDGSNFTLKIRSTKLEDSAMYFCASDGAGPAPGANVLTFGAGSRLTVL.

V is TRBV10-3 and J is TRBJ2-7, with D tentatively TRBD2 (5 bases). The CDR3 contains 15 residues. V lost 0 bases, J lost 0 bases, and 9 bases lay in between. Per the germline V gene, CDR1 is ENHRY and CDR2 is SYGVKD. The CDR3, as DNA: TGTGCCATCAGTGAGTCATCCGGGATCTCCTACGAGCAGTACTTC. Protein product: CAISESSGISYEQYF.

The chain has TRBV28 and TRBJ2-2; 7 bases match TRBD2. CDR3 length: 18 residues. Losses at the gene ends were 6 bases for V and 0 bases for J; bases not matched to a gene: 13. Germline CDR1 MDHEN, CDR2 SYDVKM. The CDR3 region is CASRDKGLLFPNTGELFF. The CDR3 nucleotides are TGTGCCAGCAGAGATAAGGGACTACTTTTTCCGAACACCGGGGAGCTGTTTTTT.

V gene TRBV11-3 combines with J gene TRBJ2-1, with D uncertain. Trimming pared 3 bases from V and 8 bases from J, leaving 8 bases between. The CDR3 loop spans 12 amino acids. Germline V CDR1 and CDR2: SGHNT, YENEEA. CDR3 amino acids: CASSFNRDEQFF. DNA for the CDR3: TGTGCCAGCAGCTTTAATCGAGATGAGCAGTTCTTC. The full variable domain, its missing parts supplied by reference TRBV11-3 and TRBJ2-1, is EAGVVQSPRYKIIEKKQPVAFWCNPISGHNTLYWYLQNLGQGPELLIRYENEEAVDDSQLPKDRFSAERLKGVDSTLKIQPAELGDSAVYLCASSFNRDEQFFGPGTRLTVL.

The genes are TRBV5-1 and TRBJ1-2, with D unresolved. The V gene's germline CDR1 is SGHRS and CDR2 YFSETQ. The length of the CDR3 is 12 residues. Deletions cut 4 bases from V and 5 bases from J, with 9 bases between. CDR3 sequence reads: CASSPPGYGYTF. The CDR3 bases are TGCGCCAGCAGCCCCCCGGGTTATGGCTACACCTTC.

The gene calls are TRBV7-9 and TRBJ2-7, with TRBD2 matching 12 bases. V lost 6 bases to trimming and J lost 3 bases; unmatched junction nucleotides: 12. Germline V gives CDR1 SEHNR, CDR2 FQNEAQ (reference sequence). This CDR3 is built from 17 residues. CDR3 nucleotide sequence: TGTGCCAGCAGACCCGCTAGCGGGAGGGCCGCAGACTACGAGCAGTACTTC. This translates into CASRPASGRAADYEQYF.

The chain employs TRBV5-1 and TRBJ2-2; the D gene is possibly TRBD2 (5 bases). The V gene's germline CDR1 is SGHRS and CDR2 YFSETQ. This CDR3 is built from 15 residues. V lost 0 bases, J lost 7 bases, and 13 bases lay in between. DNA for the CDR3: TGCGCCAGCAGCTTGGCCGAGGGTTCTGGCGGGGAGCTGTTTTTT. Translated, it gives CASSLAEGSGGELFF. Complete variable domain (other parts from reference TRBV5-1 and TRBJ2-2): KAGVTQTPRYLIKTRGQQVTLSCSPISGHRSVSWYQQTPGQGLQFLFEYFSETQRNKGNFPGRFSGRQFSNSRSEMNVSTLELGDSALYLCASSLAEGSGGELFFGEGSRLTVL.

This clone was picked up a small number of times. The chain is built from TRBV14 and TRBJ1-1; TRBD1 is a possible D gene (5 bases). V dropped 6 bases and J dropped 4 bases, with 12 bases sitting between them. Looked up from germline, CDR1 is SGHDN and CDR2 is FVKESK. This CDR3 contains 13 residues. This CDR3 is CASRRTGGTEAFF. The CDR3 DNA follows: TGTGCCAGCAGACGGACGGGGGGCACTGAAGCTTTCTTT.

Only a few counts were recorded for this clone. The chain is built from TRBV2 and TRBJ2-7; 9 nucleotides align to TRBD1. The ends lost 8 bases at V and 0 bases at J; junction bases unmatched: 2. The CDR3 is made up of 13 amino acids. Germline CDR1 reads SNHLY; CDR2 reads FYNNEI. CDR3 loop: CASAGQGSYEQYF. CDR3 nucleotides: TGTGCCAGCGCGGGACAGGGCTCCTACGAGCAGTACTTC. The whole variable domain, filled in from reference TRBV2 and TRBJ2-7, reads EPEVTQTPSHQVTQMGQEVILRCVPISNHLYFYWYRQILGQKVEFLVSFYNNEISEKSEIFDDQFSVERPDGSNFTLKIRSTKLEDSAMYFCASAGQGSYEQYFGPGTRLTVT.

The rearrangement links TRBV28 to TRBJ1-1; 7 nucleotides align to TRBD1. Germline values: CDR1 MDHEN, CDR2 SYDVKM. With V trimmed by 3 bases and J by 5 bases, 9 bases remained unmatched. The CDR3 spans 15 residues. CDR3: CASSFTPGGVTEAFF. CDR3 sequence (DNA): TGTGCCAGCAGTTTTACTCCAGGGGGAGTAACTGAAGCTTTCTTT.

The J gene is TRBJ1-1, the V gene TRBV7-8; unclear D gene. Between the trimmed V and J ends, which lost 4 bases and 2 bases, there was a span of 8 bases. Germline CDR1 reads SGHVS; CDR2 reads FQNEAQ. This CDR3 is built from 13 residues. DNA of the CDR3: TGTGCCAGCAGCTCCACAACCAACACTGAAGCTTTCTTT. The encoded protein is CASSSTTNTEAFF.

This clone occurred a few times. CDR3 DNA sequence: TGTGCCAGCAGCTCGGGGGGGGACAGGGGTTCCGAGCAGTACTTC. Encoded protein: CASSSGGDRGSEQYF. The J gene is TRBJ2-7, the V gene TRBV7-3, with 10 bases that match TRBD1. V dropped 4 bases and J dropped 6; count of bases not matched to a gene: 9. Germline V gene sequence: CDR1 SGHTA, CDR2 FQGTGA. The CDR3 length is 15 residues. Full variable domain (outside the CDR3, taken from reference TRBV7-3 and TRBJ2-7): GAGVSQTPSNKVTEKGKYVELRCDPISGHTALYWYRQSLGQGPEFLIYFQGTGAADDSGLPNDRFFAVRPEGSVSTLKIQRTERGDSAVYLCASSSGGDRGSEQYFGPGTRLTVT.